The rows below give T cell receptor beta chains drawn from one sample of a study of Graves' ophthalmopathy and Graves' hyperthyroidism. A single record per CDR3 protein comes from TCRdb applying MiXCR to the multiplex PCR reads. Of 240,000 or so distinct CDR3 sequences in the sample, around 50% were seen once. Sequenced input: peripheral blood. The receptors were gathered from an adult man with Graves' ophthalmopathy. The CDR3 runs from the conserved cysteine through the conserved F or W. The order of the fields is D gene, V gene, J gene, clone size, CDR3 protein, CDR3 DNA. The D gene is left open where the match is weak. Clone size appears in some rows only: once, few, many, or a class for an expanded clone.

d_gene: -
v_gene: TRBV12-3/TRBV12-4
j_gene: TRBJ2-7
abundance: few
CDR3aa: CASSFLRDWPVQQYF
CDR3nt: TGTGCCAGCAGTTTTCTTAGGGACTGGCCGGTCCAGCAGTACTTC

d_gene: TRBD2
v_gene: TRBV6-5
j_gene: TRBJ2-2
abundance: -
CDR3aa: CASSYRGGAGELFF
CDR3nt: TGTGCCAGCAGTTACAGGGGAGGGGCCGGGGAGCTGTTTTTT

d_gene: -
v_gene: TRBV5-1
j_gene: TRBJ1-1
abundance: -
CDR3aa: CASSLGGLMNTEAFF
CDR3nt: TGCGCCAGCAGCTTAGGAGGTTTGATGAACACTGAAGCTTTCTTT

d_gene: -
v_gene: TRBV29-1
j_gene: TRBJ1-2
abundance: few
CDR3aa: CSVPGTLQSYNYGYTF
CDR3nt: TGCAGCGTTCCCGGGACACTCCAAAGCTACAACTATGGCTACACCTTC

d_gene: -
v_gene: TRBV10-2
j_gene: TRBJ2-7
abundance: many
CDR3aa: CASSGSGLQYF
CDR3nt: TGCGCCAGCAGTGGGAGCGGTCTACAGTACTTC

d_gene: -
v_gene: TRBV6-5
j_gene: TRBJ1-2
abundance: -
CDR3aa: CASGYSPLGYTF
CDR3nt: TGTGCCAGCGGTTACTCCCCTCTTGGCTACACCTTC

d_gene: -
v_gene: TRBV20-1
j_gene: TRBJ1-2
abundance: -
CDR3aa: CSARVTGSFSNYGYTF
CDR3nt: TGCAGTGCTAGAGTAACAGGCTCCTTCTCTAACTATGGCTACACCTTC

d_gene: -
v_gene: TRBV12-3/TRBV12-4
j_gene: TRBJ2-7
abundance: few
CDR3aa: CASTVGALYEQYF
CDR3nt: TGTGCCAGCACGGTTGGGGCCCTTTACGAGCAGTACTTC

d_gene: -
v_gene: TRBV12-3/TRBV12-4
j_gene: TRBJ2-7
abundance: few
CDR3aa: CASSFGGNAYEQYF
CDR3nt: TGTGCCAGCAGTTTCGGCGGGAACGCCTACGAGCAGTACTTC

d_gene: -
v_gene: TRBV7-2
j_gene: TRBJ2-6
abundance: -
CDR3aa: CASSLSEGYSGANVLTF
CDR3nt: TGTGCCAGCAGTTTATCGGAGGGATATTCTGGGGCCAACGTCCTGACTTTC

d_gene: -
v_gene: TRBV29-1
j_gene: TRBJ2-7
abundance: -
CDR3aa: CSVEEYPEQYF
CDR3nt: TGCAGCGTTGAAGAATATCCCGAGCAGTACTTC